The 30 T cell receptor beta chains below come from one sample, sequenced in a study of shared clonotypes between healthy human individuals. Only in-frame clones appear in the TCRdb table, and some are missing; sequencing was by immunoSEQ multiplex PCR. The data hold 2 million or so clones, with roughly 95% observed a single time. The naive CD8 fraction comprised CD45RO-negative cells positively selected for CCR7 and excluded terminally differentiated effector memory CD45RA+ cells. The sequenced sample was naive CD8+ T cells sorted from blood. The source of these receptors is a man aged 18-30 years in good health.

As regards this clone: This sample also contains other DNA sequences that code for the same CDR3. This chain connects TRBV6-6 to TRBJ2-7; tentative D call: TRBD2 (6 bases). The CDR3 length is 11 residues. The germline gives CDR1 MNHNY, CDR2 SVGAGI (reference sequence). Trimming shortened V by 4 bases and J by 5 bases, and 6 bases separated the two germline ends. The CDR3 loop reads CASSWGDEQYF. The CDR3 DNA is TGTGCCAGCAGTTGGGGGGACGAGCAGTACTTC.

In this sample, this clone turned up once. V usage is TRBV11-1 and J usage is TRBJ2-7, with 10 bases identical to TRBD2. J was trimmed by 5 bases and V by 3 bases; bases with no gene match: 13. This CDR3 spans 17 amino acids. CDR1 and CDR2 (germline): SGHAT, FQDESV (reference sequence). The CDR3 sequence is CASSFPSGGLSGDEQYF. As DNA, the CDR3 is TGTGCCAGCAGCTTTCCTAGCGGGGGCCTATCTGGAGACGAGCAGTACTTC.

The chain is built from TRBV6-5 and TRBJ1-1; maybe TRBD1 (6 bases). The V gene lost 2 bases and the J gene lost 4 bases, with 11 bases spanning the gap. Germline assignment: CDR1 MNHEY and CDR2 SVGAGI. The CDR3 length is 14 residues. CDR3 loop: CASSYAGVATEAFF. CDR3 sequence (DNA): TGTGCCAGCAGTTACGCAGGGGTGGCCACTGAAGCTTTCTTT.

The genes are TRBV7-6 and TRBJ2-2; no firm D call. V lost 0 bases and J lost 8, with 13 bases in between. Germline CDR1 and CDR2: SGHVS and FNYEAQ. There are 15 residues in the CDR3. The CDR3, as DNA: TGTGCCAGCAGCTTAGCGACTGCCCCGGTAGGGGAGCTGTTTTTT. Its protein product is CASSLATAPVGELFF.

This chain connects TRBV5-4 to TRBJ2-5, with 8 nucleotides matching TRBD2. The CDR3 covers 13 residues. Per the germline V gene, CDR1 is SGHNT and CDR2 is YYREEE (reference sequence). The trim removed 4 bases at V and 6 bases at J, leaving 5 bases unmatched. Here the CDR3 DNA reads TGTGCCAGCAGCACCAGCGGGAGTCAGACCCAGTACTTC. Translating gives CASSTSGSQTQYF.

The chain is built from TRBV4-3 and TRBJ1-1, with TRBD1 matching over 9 bases. Germline V CDR1 and CDR2: LGHNA, YSLEER. The CDR3 contains 15 residues. V was pared by 3 bases and J by 6 bases, with 8 bases of the junction left unmatched. In nucleotides, the CDR3 is TGCGCCAGCAGCCACAACGCGGACAGGGGACCTGAAGCTTTCTTT. Encoded protein: CASSHNADRGPEAFF.

The V call is TRBV29-1, the J call TRBJ2-7; unclear D gene. V was shortened by 7 bases and J by 2 bases, with 9 bases between the two germline ends. Germline V gives CDR1 SQVTM, CDR2 ANQGSEA. This CDR3 contains 11 residues. CDR3: CSAQETYEQYF. The CDR3 DNA reads TGCAGCGCCCAGGAGACCTACGAGCAGTACTTC.

In its sample, this clone was seen a few times. The V call is TRBV5-6, the J call TRBJ2-7, with 8 bases matching TRBD1. The germline V gene encodes CDR1 SGHDT and CDR2 YYEEEE. The V segment lost 3 bases and the J segment 4 bases; nucleotides outside the gene matches: 6. This CDR3 has 14 amino acids. The CDR3 region is CASSYTDRAYEQYF. The DNA of the CDR3 is TGTGCCAGCAGCTACACGGACAGGGCGTACGAGCAGTACTTC. The variable domain in full, with the rest retrieved from reference TRBV5-6 and TRBJ2-7, is DAGVTQSPTHLIKTRGQQVTLRCSPKSGHDTVSWYQQALGQGPQFIFQYYEEEERQRGNFPDRFSGHQFPNYSSELNVNALLLGDSALYLCASSYTDRAYEQYFGPGTRLTVT.

The chain employs TRBV7-8 and TRBJ1-6, with D tentatively TRBD1 (6 bases). CDR1 is SGHVS and CDR2 is FQNEAQ in the germline V gene. The V end lost 8 bases, the J end lost 8 bases, and 10 bases lay between the germline ends. CDR3 length: 12 residues. The CDR3 region is CASQEGDSPLHF. CDR3 nucleotides: TGTGCCAGCCAAGAGGGGGATTCACCCCTCCACTTT.

A few counts support this clone. The chain is built from TRBV7-9 and TRBJ1-2; D may be TRBD1 (6 bases). The V end was cut by 7 bases, the J end by 2 bases, with 17 bases between. The CDR3 extends over 15 amino acids. Germline V lookup: CDR1 SEHNR, CDR2 FQNEAQ (reference sequence). As DNA, the CDR3 is TGTGCCAGCATTGCCGTGCTTCAGGGGAACTATGGCTACACCTTC. This codes for CASIAVLQGNYGYTF.

This rearrangement joins TRBV9 to TRBJ1-5; D not certain. Germline loops: CDR1 SGDLS, CDR2 YYNGEE. The V and J ends lost 1 base and 6 bases respectively, with 5 bases between them. The CDR3 length is 12 residues. DNA for the CDR3: TGTGCCAGCAGCGTAAGTGGTCAGCCCCAGCATTTT. It encodes CASSVSGQPQHF.

This clone was picked up one time. The rearrangement uses TRBV5-1 and TRBJ1-4; D might be TRBD1 (5 bases). This CDR3 is built from 13 residues. Per the germline V gene, CDR1 is SGHRS and CDR2 is YFSETQ. The V end was cut by 1 base, the J end by 8 bases, with 9 bases between. CDR3 nucleotide sequence: TGCGCCAGCAGCTTGAGGGGAGGAGAAAAACTGTTTTTT. This gives the protein CASSLRGGEKLFF.

The chain carries TRBV15 and TRBJ1-1; D call uncertain. CDR1 is LNHNV, CDR2 YYDKDF, per germline (reference sequence). Trimming removed 5 bases from V and 4 bases from J, with 8 bases in between. CDR3 length: 12 residues. The CDR3 reads CATSADPTEAFF. In DNA, the CDR3 is TGTGCCACCAGCGCGGATCCCACTGAAGCTTTCTTT.

The chain employs TRBV6-5 and TRBJ2-5; 9 positions match TRBD2. J lost 4 bases, V lost 6 bases, and 3 bases had no gene match. From germline, CDR1 is MNHEY and CDR2 SVGAGI. The CDR3 spans 13 residues. CDR3 coding DNA: TGTGCCAGCAGAGAAGCGGGAGGAGAGACCCAGTACTTC. Its translation: CASREAGGETQYF.

V is TRBV4-1 and J is TRBJ2-5; TRBD2 matches 10 bases. The CDR3 has 15 residues. Trimming removed 5 bases from V and 2 bases from J; junction bases left unmatched: 5. Germline V gene sequence: CDR1 MGHRA, CDR2 YSYEKL. Here the CDR3 reads CASSLFSGGQETQYF. The CDR3 DNA follows: TGCGCCAGCAGCTTATTTAGCGGGGGGCAAGAGACCCAGTACTTC.

The chain joins TRBV30 to TRBJ1-2; possibly TRBD1 for D (5 bases). The V end was cut by 0 bases, the J end by 5 bases, with 13 bases between. The CDR3 sequence is 14 residues long. Germline lookup yields CDR1 GTSNPN and CDR2 SVGIG (reference sequence). As DNA, the CDR3 is TGTGCCTGGAGTGTAGTAGGGCAGGGATATGGCTACACCTTC. Amino acids: CAWSVVGQGYGYTF.

V is TRBV13 and J is TRBJ2-7, with 8 bases lining up with TRBD1. The CDR3 consists of 16 residues. The ends lost 3 bases at V and 1 base at J; junction bases unmatched: 8. Germline V CDR1 and CDR2: PRHDT, FYEKMQ (reference sequence). The CDR3 region is CASSFPAGTGSYEQYF. CDR3 bases: TGTGCCAGCAGCTTTCCTGCAGGGACAGGTTCCTACGAGCAGTACTTC.

This sequence joins TRBV29-1 and TRBJ2-3, with a tentative D call TRBD2 (6 bases). Trimming removed 3 bases from V and 0 bases from J, with 10 bases in between. This CDR3 is 14 amino acids long. Germline CDR1 is SQVTM and CDR2 is ANQGSEA. CDR3 protein: CSVDLGTSTDTQYF. The DNA of the CDR3 is TGCAGCGTTGACCTTGGGACTAGCACAGATACGCAGTATTTT.

This chain links TRBV7-9 with TRBJ2-3; maybe TRBD2 (5 bases). V lost 5 bases to trimming and J lost 5 bases, with 11 bases between them. The CDR3 has 13 residues. Looked up from germline, CDR1 is SEHNR and CDR2 is FQNEAQ (reference sequence). CDR3 residues: CASSLGSEDTQYF. Here the CDR3 DNA reads TGTGCCAGCAGCCTAGGGAGCGAAGATACGCAGTATTTT.

As concerns this clone: Other nucleotide sequences from this sample produce the same CDR3. This chain links TRBV4-1 with TRBJ1-1; TRBD1 might be the D (5 bases). Per the germline V gene, CDR1 is MGHRA and CDR2 is YSYEKL. Trimming cost V 1 base and J 0 bases, with 12 bases left between them. This CDR3 region has 16 residues. The DNA for the CDR3 is TGCGCCAGCAGCCAAGGGCGGGGACTCATGAACACTGAAGCTTTCTTT. This codes for CASSQGRGLMNTEAFF.

The chain links TRBV30 to TRBJ2-7; D is unresolved. V was clipped by 0 bases and J by 7 bases, with 7 bases between them. This CDR3 is built from 11 residues. Germline V gene data show CDR1 as GTSNPN and CDR2 as SVGIG (reference sequence). CDR3 amino acids: CAWSVLREQYF. The CDR3 DNA is TGTGCCTGGAGTGTACTCAGGGAGCAGTACTTC.

The V gene is TRBV7-8, the J gene TRBJ2-7; weak D call: TRBD2 (5 bases). The V end was cut by 0 bases, the J end by 5 bases, with 14 bases between. The CDR3 spans 15 residues. Germline V gene data show CDR1 as SGHVS and CDR2 as FQNEAQ. The CDR3 nucleotides read TGTGCCAGCAGCTTAGCCGCAGAGGGTCCACACGAGCAGTACTTC. Amino acid sequence: CASSLAAEGPHEQYF.

This chain connects TRBV7-9 to TRBJ2-5; 11 positions match TRBD2. Germline CDR1 is SEHNR and CDR2 is FQNEAQ (reference sequence). CDR3 length: 15 amino acids. The trim removed 2 bases at V and 4 bases at J, leaving 3 bases unmatched. The DNA of the CDR3 is TGTGCCAGCAGCTTAACTAGCGGGAGAGGAGAGACCCAGTACTTC. It is translated as CASSLTSGRGETQYF.

As concerns this clone: Its ends do not fully match the called genes, so a read error is possible. The CDR3: CASSLDNHRSYEQYF. CDR3 DNA: TGTGCCAGCAGTTTAGATAACCATCGGTCCTACGAGCAGTACTTC. This chain connects TRBV7-9 to TRBJ2-7; D not resolved. This CDR3 contains 15 residues. The germline V gene encodes CDR1 SEHNR and CDR2 FQNEAQ (reference sequence). The full variable domain, with the rest looked up from reference TRBV7-9 and TRBJ2-7, is DTGVSQNPRHKITKRGQNVTFRCDPISEHNRLYWYRQTLGQGPEFLTYFQNEAQLEKSRLLSDRFSAERPKGSFSTLEIQRTEQGDSAMYLCASSLDNHRSYEQYFGPGTRLTVT.

This chain links TRBV4-1 with TRBJ2-7; the match to TRBD1 covers 7 bases. The CDR3 loop spans 15 amino acids. In germline, CDR1 is MGHRA, CDR2 YSYEKL. Unmatched junction bases numbered 5, after V lost 1 base and J lost 2 bases. The CDR3 region is CASSQVQGTAYEQYF. The CDR3 coding sequence is TGCGCCAGCAGCCAAGTACAGGGGACCGCCTACGAGCAGTACTTC.

This clone was counted a single time. The V gene is TRBV6-1, the J gene TRBJ2-7; TRBD1 aligns across 9 bases. The V and J ends lost 7 bases and 0 bases, in that order; junction bases with no gene match: 7. The length of the CDR3 is 15 residues. Germline CDR1 is MNHNS and CDR2 is SASEGT. CDR3 nucleotides: TGTGCCAGCAAACAGGGACAGGGAATCTCCTACGAGCAGTACTTC. This codes for CASKQGQGISYEQYF.

With regard to this clone: This sample also contains other DNA sequences that code for the same CDR3. The chain employs TRBV7-9 and TRBJ2-3, with TRBD2 matching over 8 bases. The CDR3 covers 14 residues. V was clipped by 2 bases and J by 3 bases; unmatched bases: 1. Germline V CDR1 and CDR2: SEHNR, FQNEAQ (reference sequence). CDR3 sequence: CASSLSGSTDTQYF. Here the CDR3 DNA reads TGTGCCAGCAGCTTAAGCGGGAGTACAGATACGCAGTATTTT.

The chain combines TRBV29-1 with TRBJ2-5; D remains ambiguous. The CDR3 contains 13 residues. The germline CDR1 and CDR2 sequences are SQVTM and ANQGSEA. Trimming took 6 bases from V and 1 from J, leaving 12 bases between them. CDR3 coding DNA: TGCAGCGTCGAGGTGGATTTCCAAGAGACCCAGTACTTC. Its protein product is CSVEVDFQETQYF.

This chain links TRBV29-1 with TRBJ2-2; TRBD1 matches at 7 bases. The CDR3 extends over 15 amino acids. Germline V gene sequence: CDR1 SQVTM, CDR2 ANQGSEA. V dropped 6 bases and J dropped 5; count of bases not matched to a gene: 12. CDR3 protein: CSVDITGVKTGELFF. The CDR3 coding sequence is TGCAGCGTGGACATAACAGGGGTCAAGACCGGGGAGCTGTTTTTT.

The chain links TRBV4-3 to TRBJ1-2, with 8 bases fitting TRBD1. After removal of 4 bases from V and 5 bases from J, the junction contained 6 bases not matched to a gene. CDR1 and CDR2 (germline): LGHNA, YSLEER. This CDR3 has 14 residues. CDR3 DNA sequence: TGCGCCAGCAGCCCTGGGACAGGAACTTATGGCTACACCTTC. This encodes CASSPGTGTYGYTF.